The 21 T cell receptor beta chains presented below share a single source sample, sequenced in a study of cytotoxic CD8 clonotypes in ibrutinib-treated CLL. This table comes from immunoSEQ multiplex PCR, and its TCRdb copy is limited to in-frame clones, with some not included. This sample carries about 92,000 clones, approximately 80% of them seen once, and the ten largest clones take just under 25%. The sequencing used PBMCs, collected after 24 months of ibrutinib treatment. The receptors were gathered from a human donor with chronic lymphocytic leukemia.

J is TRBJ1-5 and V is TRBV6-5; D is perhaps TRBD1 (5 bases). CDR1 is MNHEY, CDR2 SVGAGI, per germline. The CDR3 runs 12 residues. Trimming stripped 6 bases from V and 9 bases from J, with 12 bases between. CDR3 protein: CASRAGGGPQHF. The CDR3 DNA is TGTGCCAGCAGGGCCGGCGGGGGGCCCCAGCATTTT.

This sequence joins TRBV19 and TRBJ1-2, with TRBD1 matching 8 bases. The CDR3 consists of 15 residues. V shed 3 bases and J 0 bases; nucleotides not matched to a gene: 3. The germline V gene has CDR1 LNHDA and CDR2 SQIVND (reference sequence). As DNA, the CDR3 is TGTGCCAGTAGTATGGGACAGGCCTCTAACTATGGCTACACCTTC. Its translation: CASSMGQASNYGYTF.

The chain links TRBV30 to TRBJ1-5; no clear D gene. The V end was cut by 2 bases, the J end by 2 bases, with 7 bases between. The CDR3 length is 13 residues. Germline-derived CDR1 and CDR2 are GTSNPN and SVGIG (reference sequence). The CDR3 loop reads CAWSWYGNQPQHF. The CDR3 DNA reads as TGTGCCTGGAGTTGGTATGGCAATCAGCCCCAGCATTTT.

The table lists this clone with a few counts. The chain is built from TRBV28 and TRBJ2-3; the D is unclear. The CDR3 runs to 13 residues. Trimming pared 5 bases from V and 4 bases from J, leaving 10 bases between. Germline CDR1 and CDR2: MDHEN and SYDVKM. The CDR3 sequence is CASSRRLADTQYF. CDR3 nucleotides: TGTGCCAGCAGTCGGCGGTTGGCAGATACGCAGTATTTT.

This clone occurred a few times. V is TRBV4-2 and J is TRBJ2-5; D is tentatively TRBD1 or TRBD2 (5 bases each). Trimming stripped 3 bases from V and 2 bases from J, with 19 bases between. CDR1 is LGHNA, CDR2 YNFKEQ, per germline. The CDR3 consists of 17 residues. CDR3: CASSHRGINGRQETQYF. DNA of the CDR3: TGTGCCAGCAGCCATCGGGGCATTAATGGCAGGCAAGAGACCCAGTACTTC.

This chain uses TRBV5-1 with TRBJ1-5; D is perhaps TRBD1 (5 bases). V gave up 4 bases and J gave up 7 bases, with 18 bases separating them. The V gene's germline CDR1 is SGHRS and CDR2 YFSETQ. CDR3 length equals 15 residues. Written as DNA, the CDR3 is TGCGCCAGCAGCCCGGGACCCCCCACTAGCCAGCCCCAGCATTTT. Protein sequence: CASSPGPPTSQPQHF.

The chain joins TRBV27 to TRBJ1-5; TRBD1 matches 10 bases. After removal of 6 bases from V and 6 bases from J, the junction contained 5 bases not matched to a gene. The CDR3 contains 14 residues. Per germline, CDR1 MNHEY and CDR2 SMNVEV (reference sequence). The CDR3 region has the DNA TGTGCCAGCAGGAGACAGGGGGCAGGTCAGCCCCAGCATTTT. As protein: CASRRQGAGQPQHF.

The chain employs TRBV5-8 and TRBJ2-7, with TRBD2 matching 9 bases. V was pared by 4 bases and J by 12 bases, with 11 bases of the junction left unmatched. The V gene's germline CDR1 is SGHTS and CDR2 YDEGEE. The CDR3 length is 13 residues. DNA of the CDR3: TGTGCCAGCAGCCAGTGGACTAGCGAGCTAGGGTACTTC. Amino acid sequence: CASSQWTSELGYF.

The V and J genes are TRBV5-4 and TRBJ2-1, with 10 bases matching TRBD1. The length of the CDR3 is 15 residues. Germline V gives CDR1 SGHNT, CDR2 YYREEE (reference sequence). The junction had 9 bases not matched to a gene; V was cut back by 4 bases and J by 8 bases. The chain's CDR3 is CASSSRDRGKDEQFF. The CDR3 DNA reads TGTGCCAGCAGCAGCCGGGACAGGGGTAAGGATGAGCAGTTCTTC.

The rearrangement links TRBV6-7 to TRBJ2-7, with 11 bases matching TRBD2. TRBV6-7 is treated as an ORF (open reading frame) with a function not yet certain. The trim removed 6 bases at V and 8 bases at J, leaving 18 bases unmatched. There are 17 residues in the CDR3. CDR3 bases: TGTGCCAGCAGGGCCCGACTAGCGGGACAAGGGACTCGCAAGCAGTACTTC. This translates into CASRARLAGQGTRKQYF.

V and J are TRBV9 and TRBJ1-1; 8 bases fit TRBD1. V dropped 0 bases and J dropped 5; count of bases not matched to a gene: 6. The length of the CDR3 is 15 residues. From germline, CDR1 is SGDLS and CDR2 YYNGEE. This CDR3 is CASSVDGQGGTEAFF. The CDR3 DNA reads TGTGCCAGCAGCGTAGATGGACAGGGAGGGACTGAAGCTTTCTTT.

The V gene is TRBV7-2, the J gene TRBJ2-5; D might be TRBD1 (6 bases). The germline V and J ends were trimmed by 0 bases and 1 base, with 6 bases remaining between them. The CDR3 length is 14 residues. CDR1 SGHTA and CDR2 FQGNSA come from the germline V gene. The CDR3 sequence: CASSLAQGQETQYF. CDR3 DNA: TGTGCCAGCAGCTTAGCACAGGGCCAAGAGACCCAGTACTTC.

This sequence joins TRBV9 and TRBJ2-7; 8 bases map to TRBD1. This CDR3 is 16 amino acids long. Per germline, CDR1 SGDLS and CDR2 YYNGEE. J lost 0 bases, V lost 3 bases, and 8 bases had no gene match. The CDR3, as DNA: TGTGCCAGCAGCGCACAGGGGGACAGGTTCTCCTACGAGCAGTACTTC. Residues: CASSAQGDRFSYEQYF.

The CDR3 here is CASSQTSNQPQHF. CDR3 DNA: TGTGCCAGCAGCCAGACAAGCAATCAGCCCCAGCATTTT. The chain joins TRBV7-9 to TRBJ1-5; D is uncertain. The CDR3 length is 13 residues. V shed 5 bases and J shed 1 base, with 6 bases lying between them. The germline V gene encodes CDR1 SEHNR and CDR2 FQNEAQ (reference sequence).

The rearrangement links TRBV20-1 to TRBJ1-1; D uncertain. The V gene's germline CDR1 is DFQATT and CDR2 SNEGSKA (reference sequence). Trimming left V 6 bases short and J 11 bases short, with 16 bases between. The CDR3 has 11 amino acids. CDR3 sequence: CSAVQALGAFF. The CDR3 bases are TGCAGTGCAGTCCAGGCACTGGGGGCTTTCTTT.

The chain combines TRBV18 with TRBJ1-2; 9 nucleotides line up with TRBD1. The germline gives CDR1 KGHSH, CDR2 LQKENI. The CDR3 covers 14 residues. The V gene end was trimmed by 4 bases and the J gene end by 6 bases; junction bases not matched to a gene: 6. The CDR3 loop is CASSLGQGLDGYTF. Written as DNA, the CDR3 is TGTGCCAGCTCACTGGGACAGGGTCTCGATGGCTACACCTTC.

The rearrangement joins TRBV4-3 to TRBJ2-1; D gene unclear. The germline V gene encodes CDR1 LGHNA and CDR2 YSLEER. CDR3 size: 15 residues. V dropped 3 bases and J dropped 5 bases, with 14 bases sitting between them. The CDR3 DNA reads TGCGCCAGCAGCCAGGATCTCTCTGTAAACAATGAGCAGTTCTTC. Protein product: CASSQDLSVNNEQFF.

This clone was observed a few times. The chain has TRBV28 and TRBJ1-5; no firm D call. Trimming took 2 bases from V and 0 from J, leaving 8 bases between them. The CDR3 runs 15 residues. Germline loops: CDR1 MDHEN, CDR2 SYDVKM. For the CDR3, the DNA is TGTGCCAGCAGTTTACAGATTTATAGCAATCAGCCCCAGCATTTT. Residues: CASSLQIYSNQPQHF.

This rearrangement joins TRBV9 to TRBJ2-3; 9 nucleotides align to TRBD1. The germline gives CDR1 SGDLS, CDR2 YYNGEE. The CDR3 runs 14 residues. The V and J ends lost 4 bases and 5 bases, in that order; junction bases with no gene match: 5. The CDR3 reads CASSRRQGVDTQYF. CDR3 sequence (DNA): TGTGCCAGCAGCCGCCGACAGGGGGTAGATACGCAGTATTTT. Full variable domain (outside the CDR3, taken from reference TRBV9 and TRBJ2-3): DSGVTQTPKHLITATGQRVTLRCSPRSGDLSVYWYQQSLDQGLQFLIQYYNGEERAKGNILERFSAQQFPDLHSELNLSSLELGDSALYFCASSRRQGVDTQYFGPGTRLTVL.

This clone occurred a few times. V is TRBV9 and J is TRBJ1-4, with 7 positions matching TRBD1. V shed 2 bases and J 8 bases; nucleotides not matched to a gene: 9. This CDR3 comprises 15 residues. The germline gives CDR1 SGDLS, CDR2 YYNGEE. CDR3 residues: CASSVSTGEKEKLFF. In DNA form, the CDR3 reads TGTGCCAGCAGCGTCTCAACAGGGGAGAAGGAAAAACTGTTTTTT.

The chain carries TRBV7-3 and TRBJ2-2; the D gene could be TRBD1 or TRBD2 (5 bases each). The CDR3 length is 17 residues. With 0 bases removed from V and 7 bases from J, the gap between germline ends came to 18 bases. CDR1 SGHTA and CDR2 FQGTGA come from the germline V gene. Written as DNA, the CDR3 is TGTGCCAGCAGCTTAACGGCGCGGGCAGGGTCGGACGGGGAGCTGTTTTTT. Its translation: CASSLTARAGSDGELFF. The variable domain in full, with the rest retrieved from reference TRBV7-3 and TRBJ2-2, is GAGVSQTPSNKVTEKGKYVELRCDPISGHTALYWYRQSLGQGPEFLIYFQGTGAADDSGLPNDRFFAVRPEGSVSTLKIQRTERGDSAVYLCASSLTARAGSDGELFFGEGSRLTVL.